The clone carrying this TCR beta chain has a handful of counts. Its antigen is as yet unknown. The CDR3 is 15 residues long. V lost 1 base and J lost 3, with 13 bases in between. In germline, CDR1 is LGHNA, CDR2 YNFKEQ. Treatment defined: around 19 received Ad26.COV2.S at low or high dose, single or two shots; about 5 received placebo; per-sample allocation not given. Day 63 after the first injection of vaccine or placebo was the sampling time. This table comes from immunoSEQ multiplex PCR, and its TCRdb copy is limited to in-frame clones, with some not included. Seen here are over 250,000 clones, around 87% observed once, and the top ten hold around 3.5%. These data are taken from a study of Ad26.COV2.S vaccination and SARS-CoV-2 variants. Across the whole study: Trial arm assignment for the donor was COV1001 Ad26.COV2.S. Ad26.COV2.S shots went into the muscle once or twice, 56 days apart. Study-wide findings and caveats: Total T cell responses may have been underestimated by the TCR breadth and depth analyses. The authors reported substantial breadth in spike-specific CD8+ and CD4+ T cell responses after vaccination.

The sequence derives from a person between 18 and 59 years old who received the Ad26.COV2.S COVID-19 vaccine or a placebo. The V gene is TRBV4-2, the J gene TRBJ2-7, with a tentative D call TRBD2 (5 bases). Source: peripheral blood, taken in a trial of Ad26.COV2.S vaccine versus placebo. The CDR3 spells CASSQVPGNDYEQYF. As DNA, the CDR3 is TGTGCCAGCAGCCAAGTCCCGGGGAATGACTACGAGCAGTACTTC.